This T cell receptor beta chain was sequenced during a study of vaccination effects on CD4 cells after COVID-19. Viral peptide pools were used in the ViraFEST assay to expand antigen-specific CD4+ T cells, and sequencing came afterward. Following 10 days of culture, CD4+ T cells were isolated. Nucleocapsid antibodies were negative in the vaccine recipients, who had never had SARS-CoV-2 infection. Concerning this clone itself: Its antigen is unidentified.

The method was immunoSEQ multiplex PCR; TCRdb's version includes in-frame clones alone and lacks a portion of them. The table shows approximately 22,000 clones, with approximately 72% occurring only once. The germline V gene has CDR1 SEHNR and CDR2 FQNEAQ (reference sequence). This CDR3 spans 13 amino acids. V was trimmed by 7 bases and J by 0 bases, leaving 10 bases between them. The sequences come from CD4+ T cells from PBMCs cultured with HCoV-NL63 spike peptides, collected before COVID-19 vaccination. The rearrangement joins TRBV7-9 to TRBJ2-7; D may be TRBD1 (5 bases). The receptor comes from a human donor who received a COVID-19 vaccine. The CDR3 bases are TGTGCCAGCACCCCGGACATCTCCTACGAGCAGTACTTC. This translates into CASTPDISYEQYF.